The sequence of this T cell receptor (beta chain) was determined in a study of OX40 agonist ivuxolimab in advanced cancers. On the study more broadly: Mean age approximately 61 years, range about 20 to 79; 82.7% male. Checkpoint inhibitors had been given previously to roughly 36% of patients.

With autoimmune disease history or systemic immunosuppression, patients were excluded. The assay was immunoSEQ multiplex PCR, and TCRdb's table has in-frame clones only and misses some. Here the sample spans around 57,000 clones, approximately 80% being singletons. As to this clone: What it binds is not known.

Study conclusions and caveats: CD8+ T cells showed, on average, more clonal expansion than CD4+ cells.

CDR3 length: 19 amino acids. Germline V lookup: CDR1 SGHTA, CDR2 FQGNSA. The trim removed 5 bases at V and 0 bases at J, leaving 13 bases unmatched. The chain joins TRBV7-2 to TRBJ2-1; TRBD2 matches 10 bases. The clonotype was recovered from an adult with an advanced solid tumor such as melanoma, head and neck, liver or kidney cancer. This sample comprised CD4+ or CD8+ T cells sorted from blood, obtained in a trial of the OX40 agonist ivuxolimab. The CDR3 reads CASSEAGTSVRGSYNEQFF. CDR3 nucleotides: TGTGCCAGCAGCGAAGCCGGGACTAGCGTACGGGGCTCCTACAATGAGCAGTTCTTC.